This TCR beta chain appears in the sequencing data of a study of T cell responses to AZD1222 COVID-19 vaccine (dated by TCRdb to the early 2020s). Turning to the overall study: Because spike-specific TCR depth and breadth did not differ between the two schedules, AZD1222 recipients who got a second dose at roughly 4 weeks were pooled with those who got a second dose at roughly 12 weeks. TCR sequencing was performed for about 240 trial participants, of whom 200 to 220 were given two doses of AZD1222 and some 25 were given two doses of MenACWY control vaccine. Trial participants were enrolled by age into subgroups of 18-55, 56-69 and 70-plus years, and around 150, 29 and 61 TCR-sequenced participants, respectively, were included in these subgroups.

According to the germline V gene, CDR1 reads SGHAT and CDR2 reads FQNNGV. V ends up 4 bases short and J 6 bases short, with an unmatched junction base count of 5. Reading from cysteine to phenylalanine, the CDR3 counts 13 amino acids. Just CDR3 DNA is preserved here, 39 bases in frame from base 1. Regarding this clone: Its antigen is still unknown. Base-call qualities are not available, and no considerably larger clone is one nucleotide away.

The CDR3 regions of human TCRbeta chains were analyzed by immunosequencing. From the authors' description of their analysis: Repertoire TCRs were checked for matches against a reference library of SARS-CoV-2-specific TCRs that had been generated using the MIRA antigen-specificity platform. Breadth meant the fraction of unique TCRs that were SARS-CoV-2-associated, whereas depth meant the fraction of total T cells that were SARS-CoV-2-associated. Using the MIRA data, each spike-specific TCR was assigned both to the spike region to which the TCR was reactive and to a CD4 or CD8 class. Log10-transformed breadth and depth values were compared by one-way ANOVA with Sidak's multiple comparisons tests. As stored in TCRdb, this immuneACCESS dataset retains in-frame rearrangements with V and J assigned. A fraction of the clones does not appear; measured against another copy, unresolved V genes explain less than half of the discrepancy, and the remainder lacks a known reason. V and J calls and clone size are as listed in that table; D and trimming were resolved from the DNA. Within this sample are about 150,000 clones, with approximately 90% of them counted one time only. The ten biggest clones cover approximately 4.7% of the sample.

Broad study findings and their caveats: CD4 TCRs associated with the vaccine covered the entire spike protein, and the dominant responses were in regions 160-218 and 743-854. After two AZD1222 doses, spike-specific TCR breadth and depth were significantly higher than at day 0 and than in MenACWY recipients. Most participants were white British and females outnumbered males, and the authors suggested that clonal diversity may have been underestimated. Only a handful of AZD1222 recipients were SARS-CoV-2 seropositive at baseline, limiting conclusions about previously exposed vaccinees. Nearly half of unique spike-specific TCRs reportedly recognized epitopes outside regions mutated in the B.1.351 and B.1.1.7 variants. In the small 56-69-year group, the increase in depth fell short of significance, most likely because of low power. No day 14 peak-response samples were available, so repertoires were characterized only after the peak T cell response.

In light of the paper, this sample's time point label describes: baseline before first vaccination. Samples from vaccinated people were obtained from the UK trials COV001 and COV002, which included a single-blind randomized controlled phase 2/3 trial of AZD1222 (ChAdOx1 nCoV-19) in healthy adults. For TCRbeta chain sequencing, PBMC samples were collected from trial participants at day 0 and at day 28 after the second dose. The sequence was collected from an adult in good health. The rearranged segments are TRBV11-2 and TRBJ2-5, and 7 junctional nucleotides match TRBD1. The material was peripheral blood, obtained on day 0 of AZD1222 vaccination. This receptor carries the CDR3 CASSSGQVQTQYF. The DNA sequence is given as TGTGCCAGCAGCTCCGGACAGGTTCAGACCCAGTACTTC.